This T cell receptor beta chain came from a study of T cells in localized non-small cell lung cancer. Study-wide points: When the top 100 tumor clones were examined, a median around 61 of them also appeared in the adjacent lung, which was paired and uninvolved. Patients showing higher blood T cell density tended to see longer overall survival. Adjacent uninvolved lung had the highest clonality, suggesting focused antigen responses. Heterogeneity stays possible, as sequencing covered only one tumor region.

Points on this clone: No antigen is known for it.

CDR1 SGDLS and CDR2 YYNGEE come from the germline V gene. The ends lost 6 bases at V and 3 bases at J; junction bases unmatched: 5. The CDR3 length is 15 residues. Clones were sequenced by immunoSEQ multiplex PCR, and TCRdb holds only the in-frame ones, with some missing. The data hold roughly 19,000 clones, with about nine tenths observed a single time. The source of this sequence is a man aged 40 to 69 with stage II squamous cell lung carcinoma. This specimen consisted of PBMCs, obtained before any cancer treatment. This chain links TRBV9 with TRBJ2-3; TRBD2 matches 12 bases. CDR3 sequence: CASTLAGGLTDTQYF. As DNA, the CDR3 is TGTGCCAGCACCCTAGCGGGGGGGCTTACAGATACGCAGTATTTT.